This TCR beta chain derives from a study of T cells in localized non-small cell lung cancer. General observations from the study: Adjacent lung held a median 57 of the top 100 tumor clones.

About this clone: Its antigen is not identified.

TCRdb keeps only in-frame clones here, not all; method: immunoSEQ multiplex PCR. The sample carries several thousand clones, about 90% recorded once. The V gene lost 0 bases and the J gene lost 2 bases, with 5 bases spanning the gap. The CDR3 runs to 14 residues. Germline-derived CDR1 and CDR2 are SGHNT and YYREEE (reference sequence). V is TRBV5-4 and J is TRBJ2-2; D uncertain. The receptor's source is a woman between 40 and 69 years old with stage I squamous cell lung carcinoma. The specimen comprised peripheral blood, sampled before any cancer treatment. CDR3 sequence reads: CASSLDVNTGELFF. The CDR3 nucleotides are TGTGCCAGCAGCTTGGACGTTAACACCGGGGAGCTGTTTTTT.